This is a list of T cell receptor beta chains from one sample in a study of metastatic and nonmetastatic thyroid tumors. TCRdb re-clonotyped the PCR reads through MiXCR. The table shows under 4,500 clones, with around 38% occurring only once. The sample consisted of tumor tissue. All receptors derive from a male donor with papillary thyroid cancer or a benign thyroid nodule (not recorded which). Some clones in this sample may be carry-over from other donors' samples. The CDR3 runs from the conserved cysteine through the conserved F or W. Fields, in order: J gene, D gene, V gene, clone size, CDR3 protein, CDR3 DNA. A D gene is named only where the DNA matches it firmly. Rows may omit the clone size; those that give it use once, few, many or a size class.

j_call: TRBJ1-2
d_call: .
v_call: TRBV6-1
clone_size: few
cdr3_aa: CASRDRANLYGYTF
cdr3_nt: TGTGCCAGCAGGGACAGAGCTAACCTCTATGGCTACACCTTC

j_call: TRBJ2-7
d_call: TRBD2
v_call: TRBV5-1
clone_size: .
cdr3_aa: CASSSLAGVDYEQYF
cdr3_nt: TGCGCCAGCAGCTCACTAGCGGGAGTGGACTACGAGCAGTACTTC

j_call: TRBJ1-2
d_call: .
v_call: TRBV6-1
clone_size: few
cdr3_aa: CASSRASGPYGGYTF
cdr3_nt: TGTGCCAGCAGCCGAGCCTCTGGACCATACGGTGGCTACACCTTC

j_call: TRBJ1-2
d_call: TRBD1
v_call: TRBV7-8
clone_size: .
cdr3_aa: CASSLSATGEGYTF
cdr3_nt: TGTGCCAGCAGCTTATCCGCGACAGGGGAGGGCTACACCTTC

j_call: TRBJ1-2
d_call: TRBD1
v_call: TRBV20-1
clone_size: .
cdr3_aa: CRGDRENGYTF
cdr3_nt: TGCAGGGGAGACAGGGAGAATGGCTACACCTTC

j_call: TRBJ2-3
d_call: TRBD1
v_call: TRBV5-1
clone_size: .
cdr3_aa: CASSLVGQPSDTQYF
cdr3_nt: TGCGCCAGCAGCTTGGTGGGACAGCCTTCGGATACGCAGTATTTT

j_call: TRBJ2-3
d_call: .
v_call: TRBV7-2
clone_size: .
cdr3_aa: CASDSGGREDTQYF
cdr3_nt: TGTGCCAGTGACTCCGGGGGGCGTGAAGATACGCAGTATTTT

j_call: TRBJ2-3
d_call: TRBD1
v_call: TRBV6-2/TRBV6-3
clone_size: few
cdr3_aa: CASSLDRDGTDTQYF
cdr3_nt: TGTGCCAGCAGCCTCGACAGGGACGGGACAGATACGCAGTATTTT

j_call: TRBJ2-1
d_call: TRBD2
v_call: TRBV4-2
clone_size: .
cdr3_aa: CASSQEGGTSGTYNEQFF
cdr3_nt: TGTGCCAGCAGCCAAGAGGGCGGGACTAGCGGGACCTACAATGAGCAGTTCTTC

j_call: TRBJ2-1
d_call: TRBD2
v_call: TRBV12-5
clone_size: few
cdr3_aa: CASGSGGTINEQFF
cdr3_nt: TGTGCTAGTGGTAGCGGGGGGACAATCAATGAGCAGTTCTTC

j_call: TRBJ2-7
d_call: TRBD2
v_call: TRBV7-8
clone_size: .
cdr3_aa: CASSLARSSGAYEQYF
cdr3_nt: TGTGCCAGCAGCTTAGCCCGGTCTAGCGGGGCCTACGAGCAGTACTTC

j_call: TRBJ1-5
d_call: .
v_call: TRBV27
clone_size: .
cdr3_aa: CASSSTGYQPQHF
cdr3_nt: TGTGCCAGCAGTTCGACAGGCTATCAGCCCCAGCATTTT

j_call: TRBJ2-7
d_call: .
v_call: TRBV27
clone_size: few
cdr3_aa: CASPPGGSYEQYF
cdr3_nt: TGTGCCAGCCCCCCCGGGGGATCCTACGAGCAGTACTTC

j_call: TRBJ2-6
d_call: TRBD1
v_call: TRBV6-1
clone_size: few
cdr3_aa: CASREEGAILAGAKVLTF
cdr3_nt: TGTGCCAGCAGGGAAGAGGGGGCCATTTTAGCCGGGGCCAAGGTCCTGACTTTC

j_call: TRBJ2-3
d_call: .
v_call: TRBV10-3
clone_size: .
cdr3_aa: CAISERGNTDTQYF
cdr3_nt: TGTGCCATCAGTGAAAGGGGCAACACAGATACGCAGTATTTT

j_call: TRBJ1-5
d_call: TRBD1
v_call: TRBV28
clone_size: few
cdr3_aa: CASSRAGGEGQPQHF
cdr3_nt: TGTGCCAGCAGTCGAGCAGGGGGCGAGGGGCAGCCCCAGCATTTT

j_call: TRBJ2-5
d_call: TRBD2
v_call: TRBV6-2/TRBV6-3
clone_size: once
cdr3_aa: CASSYSGRGGTQYF
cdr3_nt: TGTGCCAGCAGTTACTCGGGGCGCGGGGGGACCCAGTACTTC

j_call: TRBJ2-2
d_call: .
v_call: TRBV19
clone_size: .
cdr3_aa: CASVRTPNTGELFF
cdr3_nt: TGTGCCAGTGTCCGGACACCCAACACCGGGGAGCTGTTTTTT

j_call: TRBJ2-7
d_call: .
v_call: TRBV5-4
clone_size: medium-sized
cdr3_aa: CASSPRSAGGTGEQYF
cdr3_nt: TGTGCCAGCAGCCCCCGCTCCGCGGGTGGGACGGGGGAGCAGTACTTC

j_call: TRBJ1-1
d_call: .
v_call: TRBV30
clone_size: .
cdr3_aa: CAWSVQGYTEAFF
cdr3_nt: TGTGCCTGGAGTGTACAAGGGTACACTGAAGCTTTCTTT

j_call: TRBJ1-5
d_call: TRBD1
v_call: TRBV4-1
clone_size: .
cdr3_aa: CASSQNEAGGYQPQHF
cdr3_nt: TGCGCCAGCAGCCAAAACGAAGCAGGGGGCTATCAGCCCCAGCATTTT

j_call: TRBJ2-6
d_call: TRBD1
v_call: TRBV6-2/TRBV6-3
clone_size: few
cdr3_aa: CASSPTGGSGANVLTF
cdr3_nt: TGTGCCAGCAGTCCTACAGGGGGCTCTGGGGCCAACGTCCTGACTTTC

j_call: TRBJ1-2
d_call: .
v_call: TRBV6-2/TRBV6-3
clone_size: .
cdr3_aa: CASTHGSGTVGYTF
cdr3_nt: TGTGCCAGCACCCACGGTTCCGGGACTGTAGGCTACACCTTC

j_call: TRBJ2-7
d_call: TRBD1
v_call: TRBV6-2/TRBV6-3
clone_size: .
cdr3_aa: CASSYSKASQGGYEQYF
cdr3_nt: TGTGCCAGCAGTTACTCGAAAGCTTCACAGGGGGGCTACGAGCAGTACTTC

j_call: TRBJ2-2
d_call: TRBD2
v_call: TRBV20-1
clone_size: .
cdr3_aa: CSARDVGLAGYTGELFF
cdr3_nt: TGCAGTGCTAGAGATGTAGGGCTAGCGGGCTACACCGGGGAGCTGTTTTTT

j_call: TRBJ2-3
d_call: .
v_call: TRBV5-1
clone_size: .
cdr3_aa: CASSFGELITDTQYF
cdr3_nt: TGCGCCAGCAGCTTTGGCGAGTTGATTACAGATACGCAGTATTTT

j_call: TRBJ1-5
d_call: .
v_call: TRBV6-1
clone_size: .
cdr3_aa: CASSEQVGGQPQHF
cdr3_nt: TGTGCCAGCAGTGAACAGGTCGGGGGTCAGCCCCAGCATTTT

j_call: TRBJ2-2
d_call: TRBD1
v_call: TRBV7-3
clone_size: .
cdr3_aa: CASSSWTGSNTGELFF
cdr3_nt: TGTGCCAGCAGCTCCTGGACAGGGAGCAACACCGGGGAGCTGTTTTTT

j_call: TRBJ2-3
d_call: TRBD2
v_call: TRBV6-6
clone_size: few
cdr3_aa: CASSSYGLAERTDTQYF
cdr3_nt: TGTGCCAGCAGTTCCTATGGACTAGCGGAGCGCACAGATACGCAGTATTTT